Below, 9 T cell receptor beta chains from the same sample are listed, as sequenced in a study of liver allograft versus peripheral blood T cells. Study information: Transplanted livers and recipients' peripheral blood had their T cell receptor repertoires compared.

TCRdb called the reads again in MiXCR, with one record for every CDR3 protein. The sample carries 5,500 to 7,000 distinct CDR3 sequences, about a sixth recorded once. The source is a human patient who had a liver transplant. The graft donor may account for some of the T cells.

This clonotype was counted at least ten times. The rearrangement uses TRBV6-1 and TRBJ2-7; D gene unclear. Between the trimmed V and J ends, which lost 3 bases and 5 bases, there was a span of 8 bases. Germline values: CDR1 MNHNS, CDR2 SASEGT. The CDR3 contains 12 residues. CDR3 region: CASSETGHEQYF. The CDR3 DNA sequence: TGTGCCAGCAGTGAGACTGGCCACGAGCAGTACTTC.

This clonotype appeared many times. This rearrangement joins TRBV28 to TRBJ1-5; D ambiguous. CDR1 and CDR2 (germline): MDHEN, SYDVKM. V was cut by 6 bases and J by 1 base, with 10 bases left in between. This CDR3 has 14 amino acids. For the CDR3, the DNA is TGTGCCAGCAGAAACTTAGGGAGCAATCAGCCCCAGCATTTT. Its protein product is CASRNLGSNQPQHF.

The table lists this clonotype with many counts. V is TRBV27 and J is TRBJ1-4, with TRBD1 matching over 7 bases. The length of the CDR3 is 15 residues. After removal of 4 bases from V and 6 bases from J, the junction contained 8 bases not matched to a gene. Germline V gene sequence: CDR1 MNHEY, CDR2 SMNVEV (reference sequence). The CDR3, as DNA: TGTGCCAGCAGTTCGACAGGGTGGTCGGATGAAAAACTGTTTTTT. Its protein product is CASSSTGWSDEKLFF.

The chain recombines TRBV27 with TRBJ2-5; 8 bases are shared with TRBD1. After removal of 5 bases from V and 5 bases from J, the junction contained 7 bases not matched to a gene. Germline loops: CDR1 MNHEY, CDR2 SMNVEV (reference sequence). The CDR3 is 14 amino acids. The CDR3 sequence: CASSETGAGETQYF. The CDR3 coding sequence is TGTGCCAGCAGTGAGACAGGGGCGGGGGAGACCCAGTACTTC.

The table lists this clonotype with many counts. The genes are TRBV27 and TRBJ1-5; D remains ambiguous. Germline V gives CDR1 MNHEY, CDR2 SMNVEV (reference sequence). The CDR3 runs to 15 residues. V was clipped by 4 bases and J by 5 bases, with 15 bases between them. The CDR3 protein is CASSSRPGGDQPQHF. The CDR3 DNA is TGTGCCAGCAGTTCCAGGCCGGGAGGAGATCAGCCCCAGCATTTT.

This clonotype was counted ten times or more. The chain is built from TRBV5-6 and TRBJ2-3; 8 nucleotides align to TRBD2. Unmatched junction bases numbered 7, after V lost 1 base and J lost 3 bases. The germline gives CDR1 SGHDT, CDR2 YYEEEE. The CDR3 spans 16 residues. The CDR3 nucleotides are TGTGCCAGCAGCTTGAGAGTGCGACTAGCGACAGATACGCAGTATTTT. It yields the protein CASSLRVRLATDTQYF.

This clonotype is deemed medium-sized (0.01 to 0.1%). V is TRBV9 and J is TRBJ2-6; possibly TRBD1 for D (5 bases). Germline assignment: CDR1 SGDLS and CDR2 YYNGEE. V shed 2 bases and J shed 0 bases, with 18 bases lying between them. The CDR3 contains 19 residues. The CDR3 here is CASSVSDRLLSSGANVLTF. The CDR3, as DNA: TGTGCCAGCAGCGTTTCCGACAGATTACTGTCCTCTGGGGCCAACGTCCTGACTTTC.

This clonotype has more than one count but fewer than ten. The gene calls are TRBV19 and TRBJ2-7, with 9 bases that match TRBD2. CDR1 is LNHDA and CDR2 is SQIVND in the germline V gene (reference sequence). The ends lost 3 bases at V and 1 base at J; junction bases unmatched: 7. This CDR3 is built from 16 residues. CDR3 residues: CASSITEAGGSYEQYF. The CDR3 DNA is TGTGCCAGTAGTATCACAGAAGCGGGAGGATCCTACGAGCAGTACTTC.

This clonotype was seen repeatedly, ten times or more. This chain connects TRBV28 to TRBJ1-1, with a tentative D call TRBD1 (6 bases). The V end lost 6 bases, the J end lost 5 bases, and 22 bases lay between the germline ends. CDR3 length: 16 amino acids. Germline V gene sequence: CDR1 MDHEN, CDR2 SYDVKM. CDR3 protein: CASRFRRTEIGTEAFF. CDR3 coding DNA: TGTGCCAGCAGGTTTAGGAGGACAGAGATTGGGACTGAAGCTTTCTTT.